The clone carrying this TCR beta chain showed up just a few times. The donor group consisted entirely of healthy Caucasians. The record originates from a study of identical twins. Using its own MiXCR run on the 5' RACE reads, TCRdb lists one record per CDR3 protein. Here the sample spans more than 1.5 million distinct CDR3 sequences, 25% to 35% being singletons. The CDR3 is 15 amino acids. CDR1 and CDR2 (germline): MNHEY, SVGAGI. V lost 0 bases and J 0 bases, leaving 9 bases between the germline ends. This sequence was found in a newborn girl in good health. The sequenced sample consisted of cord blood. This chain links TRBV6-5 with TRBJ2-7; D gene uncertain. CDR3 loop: CASSYSGSRSYEQYF. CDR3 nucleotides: TGTGCCAGCAGTTACTCGGGCTCCCGCTCCTACGAGCAGTACTTC.